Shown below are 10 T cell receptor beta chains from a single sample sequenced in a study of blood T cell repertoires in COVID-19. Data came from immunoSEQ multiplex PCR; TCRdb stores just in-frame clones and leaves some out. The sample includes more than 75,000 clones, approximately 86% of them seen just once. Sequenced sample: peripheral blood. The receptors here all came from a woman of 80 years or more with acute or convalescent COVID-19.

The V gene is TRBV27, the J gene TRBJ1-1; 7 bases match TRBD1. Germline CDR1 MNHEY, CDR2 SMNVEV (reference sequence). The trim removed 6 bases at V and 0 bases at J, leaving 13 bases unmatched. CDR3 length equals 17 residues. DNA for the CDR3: TGTGCCAGCAGCTCCCGCCCGGGACAGAGGGTGAACACTGAAGCTTTCTTT. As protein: CASSSRPGQRVNTEAFF.

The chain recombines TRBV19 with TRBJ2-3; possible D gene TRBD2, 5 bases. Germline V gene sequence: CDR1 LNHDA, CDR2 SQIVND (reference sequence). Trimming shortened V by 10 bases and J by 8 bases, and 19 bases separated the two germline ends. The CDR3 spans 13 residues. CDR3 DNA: TGTGCCACCCCGGATGCCTTAGAGGGTACGCAGTATTTT. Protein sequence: CATPDALEGTQYF.

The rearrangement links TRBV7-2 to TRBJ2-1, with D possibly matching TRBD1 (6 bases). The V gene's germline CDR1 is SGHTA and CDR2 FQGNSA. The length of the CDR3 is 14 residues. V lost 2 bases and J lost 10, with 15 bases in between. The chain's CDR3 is CASSLRGTMSEQFF. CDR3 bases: TGTGCCAGCAGCTTACGAGGGACAATGAGCGAGCAGTTCTTC.

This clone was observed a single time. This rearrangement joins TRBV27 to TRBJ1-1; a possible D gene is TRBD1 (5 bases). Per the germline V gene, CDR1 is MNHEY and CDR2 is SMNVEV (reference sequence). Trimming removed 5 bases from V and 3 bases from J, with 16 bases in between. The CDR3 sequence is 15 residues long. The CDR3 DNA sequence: TGTGCCAGCAGTCGCGAGAGGACACCCTACACTGAAGCTTTCTTT. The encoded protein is CASSRERTPYTEAFF.

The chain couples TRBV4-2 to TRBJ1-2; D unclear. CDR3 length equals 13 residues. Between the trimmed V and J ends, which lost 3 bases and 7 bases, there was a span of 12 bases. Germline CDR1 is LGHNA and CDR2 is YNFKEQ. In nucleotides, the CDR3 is TGTGCCAGCAGCCAGCCCGAGGCCTTTGGCTACACCTTC. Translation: CASSQPEAFGYTF.

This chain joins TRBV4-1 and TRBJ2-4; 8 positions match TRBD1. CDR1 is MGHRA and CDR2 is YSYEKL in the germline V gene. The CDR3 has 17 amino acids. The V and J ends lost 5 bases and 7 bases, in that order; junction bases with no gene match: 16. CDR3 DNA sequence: TGCGCCAGCAGCTCCAAGTTATGGCAGGGGGCCGGTAACATTCAGTACTTC. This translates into CASSSKLWQGAGNIQYF.

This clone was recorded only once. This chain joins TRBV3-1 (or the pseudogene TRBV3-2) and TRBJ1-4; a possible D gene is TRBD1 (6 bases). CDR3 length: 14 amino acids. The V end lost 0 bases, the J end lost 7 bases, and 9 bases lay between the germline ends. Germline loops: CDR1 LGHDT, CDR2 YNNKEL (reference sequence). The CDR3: CASSQEGAFEKLFF. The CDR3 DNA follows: TGTGCCAGCAGCCAAGAGGGGGCTTTTGAAAAACTGTTTTTT.

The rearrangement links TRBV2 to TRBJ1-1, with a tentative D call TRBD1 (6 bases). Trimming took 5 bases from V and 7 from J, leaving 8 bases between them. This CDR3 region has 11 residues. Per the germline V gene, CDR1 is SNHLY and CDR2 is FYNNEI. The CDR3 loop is CASSTDSEAFF. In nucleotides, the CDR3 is TGTGCCAGCAGTACGGACAGTGAAGCTTTCTTT.

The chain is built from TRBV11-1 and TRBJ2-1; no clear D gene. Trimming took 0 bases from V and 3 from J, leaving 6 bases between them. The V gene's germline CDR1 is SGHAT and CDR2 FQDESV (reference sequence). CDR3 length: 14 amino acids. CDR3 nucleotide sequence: TGTGCCAGCAGCTTAGCGGAGATCTACAATGAGCAGTTCTTC. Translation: CASSLAEIYNEQFF.

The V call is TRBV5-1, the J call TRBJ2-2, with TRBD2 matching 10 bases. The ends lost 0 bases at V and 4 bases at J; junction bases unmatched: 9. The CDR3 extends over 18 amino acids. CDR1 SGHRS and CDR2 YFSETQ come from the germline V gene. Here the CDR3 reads CASSLGLAGETRTGELFF. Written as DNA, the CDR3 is TGCGCCAGCAGCTTGGGGCTAGCGGGAGAGACTCGCACCGGGGAGCTGTTTTTT. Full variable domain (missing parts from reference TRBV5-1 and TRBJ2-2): KAGVTQTPRYLIKTRGQQVTLSCSPISGHRSVSWYQQTPGQGLQFLFEYFSETQRNKGNFPGRFSGRQFSNSRSEMNVSTLELGDSALYLCASSLGLAGETRTGELFFGEGSRLTVL.